The clone carrying this TCR beta chain was seen ten or more times. The CDR3 length is 14 residues. V was shortened by 3 bases and J by 6 bases, with 17 bases between the two germline ends. Germline V gene sequence: CDR1 SQVTM, CDR2 ANQGSEA. The data stem from a study of T cells in Graves' hyperthyroidism and ophthalmopathy. RNA transcripts served as the template for amplifying TCR beta CDR3 regions. First-round RT-PCR targeting the TCR CDR3 was performed with the HTBI primer set. A single record per CDR3 protein comes from TCRdb applying MiXCR to the multiplex PCR reads. The sample contains about 500,000 distinct CDR3 sequences, 46% of which appear only once.

The origin of this receptor is an adult woman with Graves' disease, either hyperthyroidism or ophthalmopathy (not recorded which). Sample: peripheral blood or thyroid tissue (not recorded which). The V and J genes are TRBV29-1 and TRBJ1-1, with D perhaps matching TRBD1 (5 bases). This CDR3 is CSVEWGPGSPEAFF. The CDR3, as DNA: TGCAGCGTTGAGTGGGGACCGGGGTCGCCTGAAGCTTTCTTT.